A single sample is the source of the 11 T cell receptor beta chains below, sequenced in a study of T cell repertoires in cytomegalovirus infection. TCRdb recomputed calls from the reads with MiXCR, one row per CDR3 protein. The table has about 250,000 distinct CDR3 sequences, around 6.6% seen once. The material sequenced was PBMCs. The receptors here all came from a human donor in good health (CMV status not recorded). Some clones in this sample may be carry-over from other donors' samples.

This clonotype showed up many times. This rearrangement joins TRBV7-2 to TRBJ1-1; D is undetermined. V was shortened by 5 bases and J by 7 bases, with 11 bases between the two germline ends. CDR3 length equals 12 residues. Per germline, CDR1 SGHTA and CDR2 FQGNSA. The CDR3 bases are TGTGCCAGCAGCCATCGGTTGGGTGAAGCTTTCTTT. Its protein product is CASSHRLGEAFF.

The chain is built from TRBV7-9 and TRBJ1-1, with D unclear. The CDR3 sequence is 13 residues long. V lost 2 bases, J lost 6 bases, and 10 bases lay in between. Germline V CDR1 and CDR2: SEHNR, FQNEAQ (reference sequence). Written as DNA, the CDR3 is TGTGCCAGCAGCTTACTGGGAGGGCCTGAAGCTTTCTTT. It translates to CASSLLGGPEAFF.

There are many counts of this clonotype. The V call is TRBV29-1, the J call TRBJ1-1; 7 nucleotides line up with TRBD1. V was clipped by 3 bases and J by 6 bases; unmatched bases: 4. The CDR3 has 12 residues. CDR1 SQVTM and CDR2 ANQGSEA come from the germline V gene. The CDR3 DNA is TGCAGCGTTGAGCGACAGGGCCCTGAAGCTTTCTTT. Translation gives CSVERQGPEAFF.

This clonotype was seen ten or more times. The CDR3 sequence is CASRSTGADLSTEAFF. CDR3 nucleotide sequence: TGTGCCAGCAGGTCGACAGGGGCGGATTTGAGCACTGAAGCTTTCTTT. The rearrangement joins TRBV12-3 or TRBV12-4 to TRBJ1-1; 8 positions match TRBD1. This CDR3 contains 16 residues. J gave up 4 bases and V 6 bases, and 13 bases lay outside the gene matches.

This clonotype was detected many times. V usage is TRBV6-1 and J usage is TRBJ2-4; D may correspond to TRBD1 or TRBD2 (5 bases each). The CDR3 loop spans 14 amino acids. Germline assignment: CDR1 MNHNS and CDR2 SASEGT. V shed 4 bases and J shed 8 bases, with 15 bases lying between them. The CDR3 loop reads CASSGDPVGDIQYF. The CDR3 region has the DNA TGTGCCAGCAGTGGAGACCCGGTGGGGGACATTCAGTACTTC.

The sample holds many counts of this clonotype. V is TRBV7-3 and J is TRBJ2-1; D is unclear. Germline CDR1 and CDR2: SGHTA and FQGTGA. V lost 4 bases to trimming and J lost 9 bases, with 10 bases between them. CDR3 length equals 12 residues. CDR3 DNA: TGTGCCAGCAGCTCGCCCCCGGGTGAGCAGTTCTTC. This sequence encodes CASSSPPGEQFF. The whole variable domain, remainder taken from reference TRBV7-3 and TRBJ2-1, is GAGVSQTPSNKVTEKGKYVELRCDPISGHTALYWYRQSLGQGPEFLIYFQGTGAADDSGLPNDRFFAVRPEGSVSTLKIQRTERGDSAVYLCASSSPPGEQFFGPGTRLTVL.

This clonotype was seen ten or more times. The chain has TRBV2 and TRBJ1-1; weak D call: TRBD1 (5 bases). Trimming stripped 9 bases from V and 0 bases from J, with 14 bases between. There are 14 residues in the CDR3. Looked up from germline, CDR1 is SNHLY and CDR2 is FYNNEI. CDR3 loop: CARADSYMNTEAFF. The CDR3 DNA is TGTGCCAGGGCTGACAGCTACATGAACACTGAAGCTTTCTTT. Full variable domain (rest looked up from reference TRBV2 and TRBJ1-1): EPEVTQTPSHQVTQMGQEVILRCVPISNHLYFYWYRQILGQKVEFLVSFYNNEISEKSEIFDDQFSVERPDGSNFTLKIRSTKLEDSAMYFCARADSYMNTEAFFGQGTRLTVV.

This clonotype has ten or more counts. The chain joins TRBV6-6 to TRBJ1-5; the match to TRBD1 covers 7 bases. The V gene end was trimmed by 6 bases and the J gene end by 0 bases; junction bases not matched to a gene: 11. Per germline, CDR1 MNHNY and CDR2 SVGAGI (reference sequence). The CDR3 sequence is 17 residues long. The CDR3: CASRRPNQGDSNQPQHF. DNA of the CDR3: TGTGCCAGCAGACGCCCAAATCAGGGGGATAGCAATCAGCCCCAGCATTTT.

On this clonotype: A much more abundant neighbour one base away suggests this may be a read error. CDR3 residues: CASRRETGGVNTEAFF. The CDR3, as DNA: TGTGCCAGCAGACGAGAAACGGGGGGCGTGAACACTGAAGCTTTCTTT. V usage is TRBV6-2 or TRBV6-3 and J usage is TRBJ1-1; D may be TRBD1 (6 bases). Trimming shortened V by 6 bases and J by 0 bases, and 17 bases separated the two germline ends. The germline gives CDR1 MNHEY, CDR2 SVGEGT. The CDR3 totals 16 residues.

In this sample, this clonotype turned up many times. The rearrangement uses TRBV7-2 and TRBJ2-3, with D perhaps given as TRBD1 or TRBD2 (5 bases each). The length of the CDR3 is 20 residues. Trimming stripped 3 bases from V and 0 bases from J, with 25 bases between. Germline V gives CDR1 SGHTA, CDR2 FQGNSA. The CDR3 sequence: CASSLNGVRGWGFSTDTQYF. The CDR3 bases are TGTGCCAGCAGCTTGAACGGCGTGAGGGGTTGGGGATTTAGCACAGATACGCAGTATTTT.

This clonotype turned up a few times. The chain couples TRBV7-9 to TRBJ2-5, with D uncertain. CDR1 and CDR2 (germline): SEHNR, FQNEAQ (reference sequence). V lost 4 bases to trimming and J lost 5 bases, with 5 bases between them. CDR3 size: 11 residues. The chain's CDR3 is CASSYLETQYF. CDR3 bases: TGTGCCAGCAGCTATCTGGAGACCCAGTACTTC.